A single sample is the source of the 4 T cell receptor beta chains below, sequenced in a study of identical twins. TCRdb called the 5' RACE reads again in MiXCR, with one record for every CDR3 protein. Of under 450,000 distinct CDR3 sequences listed, roughly 20% are singletons. Sequenced input: naive T cells sorted from blood. The receptors stem from a man aged 50-59 years in good health.

This clonotype has a handful of counts. The chain uses TRBV20-1 and TRBJ1-2; D gene ambiguous. CDR1 and CDR2 (germline): DFQATT, SNEGSKA (reference sequence). V was cut by 1 base and J by 6 bases, with 6 bases left in between. There are 11 residues in the CDR3. CDR3 amino acids: CSARAGDGYTF. CDR3 in DNA: TGCAGTGCTAGAGCCGGGGATGGCTACACCTTC.

V is TRBV4-3 and J is TRBJ1-4, with a possible D match to TRBD1 (5 bases). Germline V gene lookup returns CDR1 LGHNA and CDR2 YSLEER. V was trimmed by 4 bases and J by 1 base, leaving 13 bases between them. The CDR3 spans 16 residues. The CDR3 DNA reads as TGCGCCAGCAGCCCCCGGGGCGGGGAAACTAATGAAAAACTGTTTTTT. Protein sequence: CASSPRGGETNEKLFF.

There are a few counts of this clonotype. V usage is TRBV7-9 and J usage is TRBJ1-2; 8 nucleotides agree with TRBD1. The CDR3 runs 15 residues. J gave up 8 bases and V 5 bases, and 13 bases lay outside the gene matches. Germline V gives CDR1 SEHNR, CDR2 FQNEAQ (reference sequence). Here the CDR3 DNA reads TGTGCCAGCAGCGAATCCGGGACAGGTGTTTTCGGCTACACCTTC. Amino acid sequence: CASSESGTGVFGYTF.

This chain joins TRBV20-1 and TRBJ2-7; D is uncertain. Germline V gene sequence: CDR1 DFQATT, CDR2 SNEGSKA (reference sequence). The CDR3 has 13 amino acids. The germline V and J ends were trimmed by 3 bases and 5 bases, with 14 bases remaining between them. The CDR3 protein is CSASSLVADEQYF. The CDR3 region has the DNA TGCAGTGCTAGTTCTCTGGTTGCCGACGAGCAGTACTTC.